The next 5 T cell receptor beta chains were all read from a single sample in a study of CD8+ T cells in alopecia areata. Extracted RNA was reverse transcribed into cDNA, the sequencing template. Assay: immunoSEQ multiplex PCR; the TCRdb copy retains only in-frame clones and omits some. Among 150,000 to 200,000 clones listed, 50% to 75% were seen once. Indicated treatment: oral pan-JAK inhibitor, 5-10 mg twice daily. The source was CD4+ T cells sorted from blood, collected at approximately week 56, from a patient treated with tofacitinib. These receptors originate from a human donor with alopecia areata.

The chain is built from TRBV5-1 and TRBJ1-2; D may be TRBD1 (5 bases). The germline gives CDR1 SGHRS, CDR2 YFSETQ. V gave up 2 bases and J gave up 4 bases, with 12 bases separating them. The CDR3 is 14 residues long. In DNA form, the CDR3 reads TGCGCCAGCAGCTTATTCGGGGGTTCCTATGGCTACACCTTC. Its translation is CASSLFGGSYGYTF. Together with reference TRBV5-1 and TRBJ1-2, the CDR3 gives the full variable domain: KAGVTQTPRYLIKTRGQQVTLSCSPISGHRSVSWYQQTPGQGLQFLFEYFSETQRNKGNFPGRFSGRQFSNSRSEMNVSTLELGDSALYLCASSLFGGSYGYTFGSGTRLTVV.

The rearrangement uses TRBV11-2 and TRBJ2-1, with a tentative D call TRBD1 (5 bases). The V gene's germline CDR1 is SGHAT and CDR2 FQNNGV. Deletions cut 1 base from V and 1 base from J, with 11 bases between. This CDR3 has 16 amino acids. Written as DNA, the CDR3 is TGTGCCAGCAGCTTAGGGTCCAGGGAATCCTACAATGAGCAGTTCTTC. This encodes CASSLGSRESYNEQFF.

The chain couples TRBV5-4 to TRBJ2-2; the D call may be TRBD1 or TRBD2 (5 bases each). The germline V gene has CDR1 SGHNT and CDR2 YYREEE (reference sequence). The CDR3 is 17 residues long. V was cut by 4 bases and J by 1 base, with 17 bases left in between. The chain's CDR3 is CASSARGTQRNTGELFF. CDR3 coding DNA: TGTGCCAGCAGCGCCCGGGGCACCCAAAGGAACACCGGGGAGCTGTTTTTT.

This chain links TRBV9 with TRBJ1-2, with 11 bases fitting TRBD1. This CDR3 region has 15 residues. V gave up 0 bases and J gave up 9 bases; unmatched junction bases: 7. Germline CDR1 and CDR2: SGDLS and YYNGEE. CDR3 DNA: TGTGCCAGCAGCGTAGGGACAGGGGGCGCGATTAGCTACACCTTC. It codes for CASSVGTGGAISYTF. The full variable domain, rest sourced from reference TRBV9 and TRBJ1-2, is DSGVTQTPKHLITATGQRVTLRCSPRSGDLSVYWYQQSLDQGLQFLIQYYNGEERAKGNILERFSAQQFPDLHSELNLSSLELGDSALYFCASSVGTGGAISYTFGSGTRLTVV.

This clone occurred a few times. The J gene is TRBJ2-5, the V gene TRBV5-6; D is uncertain. Germline CDR1 reads SGHDT; CDR2 reads YYEEEE. CDR3 length: 14 residues. V gave up 0 bases and J gave up 1 base, with 7 bases separating them. DNA of the CDR3: TGTGCCAGCAGCTTGGCCGGGCCCCAAGAGACCCAGTACTTC. As protein: CASSLAGPQETQYF.